The text below deals with one TCR beta chain. CDR3 length: 14 amino acids. The germline gives CDR1 GTSNPN, CDR2 SVGIG (reference sequence). Trimming removed 3 bases at V and 4 bases at J, with 13 bases between. This sample is part of a study of tumor T cells in aggressive B-cell lymphoma. Sequencing used immunoSEQ multiplex PCR; TCRdb keeps in-frame clones, though not all of them. The profile shows about 9,000 clones, 80% to 90% of them singletons. What was sequenced was tumor tissue. This TCR was sampled from an adult with diffuse large B cell lymphoma. The V call is TRBV30, the J call TRBJ2-1; a weak D match, TRBD1 (6 bases). The DNA for the CDR3 is TGTGCCTGGAGGGGTCTAGACAGGTACAATGAGCAGTTCTTC. Encoded protein: CAWRGLDRYNEQFF.